These T cell receptor beta chains were read from a single sample in a study of cytotoxic CD8 clonotypes in ibrutinib-treated CLL. Produced via immunoSEQ multiplex PCR; TCRdb's table is partial and in-frame only. The profile shows roughly 100,000 clones, about 78% of them singletons. The sequenced sample was PBMCs, obtained after 12 months of ibrutinib treatment. Receptors were obtained from a human donor with chronic lymphocytic leukemia. Both conserved end residues are part of each CDR3. D genes are given only for firm matches. Where a row states a size, it is once, few, many or the class of an expanded clone; other rows omit it.

-	TRBV2	TRBJ1-1	-	TGTGCCAGCAGGGGGGTGCTGTTAGCTGAAGCTTTCTTT	CASRGVLLAEAFF
-	TRBV6-1	TRBJ2-7	few	TGTGCCAGCAAGGGGACGGATTACGAGCAGTACTTC	CASKGTDYEQYF
TRBD1	TRBV28	TRBJ1-2	once	TGTGCCAGCAGCGAAACAGGGGGCGTACGGGGCTACACCTTC	CASSETGGVRGYTF
-	TRBV2	TRBJ1-1	-	TGTGCCAGCAGGCCGACAGGGAACACTGAAGCTTTCTTT	CASRPTGNTEAFF
-	TRBV10-1	TRBJ2-3	-	TGCGCCAGCAGGGACTACACAGATACGCAGTATTTT	CASRDYTDTQYF
TRBD2	TRBV2	TRBJ2-7	-	TGTGCCAGCAGGACGGGACTAGCGGGTGGCTACGAGCAGTACTTC	CASRTGLAGGYEQYF
-	TRBV7-2	TRBJ1-5	many	TGTGCCAGCAGCTTAGATCTGGGGAGCAATCAGCCCCAGCATTTT	CASSLDLGSNQPQHF
-	TRBV5-1	TRBJ1-1	-	TGCGCCAGCAGCTTTAAGGAAGGCACTGAAGCTTTCTTT	CASSFKEGTEAFF
-	TRBV7-2	TRBJ2-2	-	TGTGCCAGCAGCTTTTCAGGGGTGAACACCGGGGAGCTGTTTTTT	CASSFSGVNTGELFF
-	TRBV7-2	TRBJ1-4	few	TGTGCCAGCAGCCCCGCAGACTATAATGAAAAACTGTTTTTT	CASSPADYNEKLFF
-	TRBV6-6	TRBJ2-5	-	TGTGCCAGCAGTTTCCTTGGACGGTCGTACCAAGAGACCCAGTACTTC	CASSFLGRSYQETQYF
-	TRBV7-2	TRBJ2-5	-	TGTGCCAGCGCTATAGGGGTACGGGCAGGGACCCAGTACTTC	CASAIGVRAGTQYF
-	TRBV19	TRBJ2-6	-	TGTGCCAGTAGTATACGCGTGACTGGGGCCAACGTCCTGACTTTC	CASSIRVTGANVLTF
-	TRBV5-1	TRBJ2-1	-	TGCGCCAGCAGCTTACACAATGAGCAGTTCTTC	CASSLHNEQFF
-	TRBV27	TRBJ1-1	-	TGTGCCAGCAGTTTGGGATCAGGGTACACTGAAGCTTTCTTT	CASSLGSGYTEAFF
-	TRBV18	TRBJ2-7	-	TGTGCCAGCTCACCACTTCCCGGACAAGCCTACGAGCAGTACTTC	CASSPLPGQAYEQYF